This T cell receptor (beta chain) derives from a study of OX40 agonist ivuxolimab in advanced cancers. The overall study: Patients were treated with ivuxolimab, an agonistic anti-OX40 (CD134) antibody. Earlier treatment with anti-PD-1, anti-PD-L1 or anti-CTLA-4 was permitted, and 35% to 45% had received some. Broader study findings: Individuals who were partial responders at 0.1-3.0 mg/kg had clonal expansion that ranked among the lowest.

A history of autoimmune disease or systemic immunosuppression excluded patients. The table came from immunoSEQ multiplex PCR; TCRdb's copy has only in-frame clones and leaves some out. Among 75,000 to 100,000 clones listed, about 89% were seen once. About this clone itself: Its target is unknown.

Per germline, CDR1 SEHNR and CDR2 FQNEAQ (reference sequence). The V end lost 7 bases, the J end lost 1 base, and 11 bases lay between the germline ends. The CDR3 spans 14 residues. The sequence was collected from an adult with an advanced solid tumor such as melanoma, head and neck, liver or kidney cancer. The J gene is TRBJ2-4, the V gene TRBV7-9; either TRBD1 or TRBD2 may fit D (6 bases each). This specimen consisted of CD4+ or CD8+ T cells sorted from blood, obtained in a trial of the OX40 agonist ivuxolimab. The chain's CDR3 is CASTDGGAKNIQYF. The CDR3 nucleotides read TGTGCCAGCACTGACGGGGGCGCCAAAAACATTCAGTACTTC.